A single sample gave rise to the 7 T cell receptor beta chains below, sequenced in a study of blood T cell repertoires in COVID-19. The table came from immunoSEQ multiplex PCR; TCRdb's copy has only in-frame clones and leaves some out. The repertoire holds 250,000 to 350,000 clones, approximately 80% seen once, with around 3.9% in the top ten. The sequenced sample consisted of peripheral blood. Receptors originate from a woman between 50 and 59 years old with active or convalescent COVID-19.

The chain joins TRBV7-6 to TRBJ1-1, with D tentatively TRBD1 (5 bases). There are 12 residues in the CDR3. Trimming pared 7 bases from V and 7 bases from J, leaving 13 bases between. Germline V gene data show CDR1 as SGHVS and CDR2 as FNYEAQ. CDR3 residues: CASIGGGNEAFF. CDR3 nucleotides: TGTGCCAGCATCGGGGGTGGCAATGAAGCTTTCTTT.

The chain joins TRBV27 to TRBJ2-7; 7 bases are shared with TRBD1. The ends lost 5 bases at V and 5 bases at J; junction bases unmatched: 3. The CDR3 runs to 12 residues. Germline CDR1 MNHEY, CDR2 SMNVEV (reference sequence). Here the CDR3 reads CASSVTGHEQYF. In DNA form, the CDR3 reads TGTGCCAGCAGTGTGACAGGGCACGAGCAGTACTTC.

This chain uses TRBV6-5 with TRBJ2-5; tentative D call: TRBD1 (6 bases). Germline V CDR1 and CDR2: MNHEY, SVGAGI. The CDR3 is 13 amino acids. Trimming left V 6 bases short and J 2 bases short, with 10 bases between. The CDR3 sequence: CASSRTVQETQYF. DNA for the CDR3: TGTGCCAGCAGCCGGACAGTACAAGAGACCCAGTACTTC.

The rearrangement uses TRBV6-5 and TRBJ1-1; possible D gene TRBD1, 6 bases. The ends were cut back, 6 bases at V and 1 base at J, with 12 bases in the middle. Germline V lookup: CDR1 MNHEY, CDR2 SVGAGI. This CDR3 spans 14 amino acids. CDR3 bases: TGTGCCAGCAGGATGAGGGGGGGGAACACTGAAGCTTTCTTT. Encoded protein: CASRMRGGNTEAFF.

The V gene is TRBV5-1, the J gene TRBJ2-1; 9 nucleotides align to TRBD2. Germline V CDR1 and CDR2: SGHRS, YFSETQ. The junction had 10 bases not matched to a gene; V was cut back by 0 bases and J by 9 bases. The CDR3 totals 16 residues. The CDR3: CASSLAASGIEREQFF. The CDR3 region has the DNA TGCGCCAGCAGCTTGGCCGCTAGCGGGATTGAGCGTGAGCAGTTCTTC.

This clone has more than one count but fewer than ten. The rearrangement joins TRBV10-1 to TRBJ2-7, with 10 bases fitting TRBD1. Germline trimming cut 3 bases from V and 7 bases from J; bases unmatched to any gene: 6. Germline CDR1 reads WNHNN; CDR2 reads SYGVQD (reference sequence). The CDR3 sequence is 14 residues long. The chain's CDR3 is CASSEFGTGDEQYF. The CDR3 region has the DNA TGCGCCAGCAGTGAATTTGGGACAGGGGATGAGCAGTACTTC.

This chain links TRBV19 with TRBJ2-2; D remains unclear. The V end was cut by 4 bases, the J end by 0 bases, with 6 bases between. Germline CDR1 LNHDA, CDR2 SQIVND (reference sequence). The CDR3 is 14 residues long. The CDR3 DNA reads TGTGCCAGTAGTACACAAACGAACACCGGGGAGCTGTTTTTT. It is translated as CASSTQTNTGELFF. The full variable domain, rest sourced from reference TRBV19 and TRBJ2-2, is DGGITQSPKYLFRKEGQNVTLSCEQNLNHDAMYWYRQDPGQGLRLIYYSQIVNDFQKGDIAEGYSVSREKKESFPLTVTSAQKNPTAFYLCASSTQTNTGELFFGEGSRLTVL.